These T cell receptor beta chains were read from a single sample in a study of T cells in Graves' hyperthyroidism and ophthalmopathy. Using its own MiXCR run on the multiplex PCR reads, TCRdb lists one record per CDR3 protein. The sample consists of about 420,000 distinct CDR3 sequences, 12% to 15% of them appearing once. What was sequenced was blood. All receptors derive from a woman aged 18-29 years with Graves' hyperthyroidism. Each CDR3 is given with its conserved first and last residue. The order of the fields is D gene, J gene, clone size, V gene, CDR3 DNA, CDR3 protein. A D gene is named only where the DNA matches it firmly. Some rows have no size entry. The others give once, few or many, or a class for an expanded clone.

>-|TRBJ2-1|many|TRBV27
TGTGCCAGCAGTCGCAGCTCCTACAATGAGCAGTTCTTC
CASSRSSYNEQFF
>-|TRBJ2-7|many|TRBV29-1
TGCAGCGTTGTTTCGGGGGACTCCTACGAGCAGTACTTC
CSVVSGDSYEQYF
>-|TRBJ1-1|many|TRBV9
TGTGCCAGCAGCGTAGCATGGGGGGCAGGGGTGAACACTGAAGCTTTCTTT
CASSVAWGAGVNTEAFF
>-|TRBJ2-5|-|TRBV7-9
TGTGCCAGCAGCCATCGGTTGAGCGGAAAGAAAGAGACCCAGTACTTC
CASSHRLSGKKETQYF
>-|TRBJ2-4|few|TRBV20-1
TGCAGTGCCCTAGGGGCAGCCAAAAACATTCAGTACTTC
CSALGAAKNIQYF
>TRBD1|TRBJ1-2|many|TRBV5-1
TGCGCCAGCAGCGTGGACAACAGGGGCTATGGCTACACCTTC
CASSVDNRGYGYTF
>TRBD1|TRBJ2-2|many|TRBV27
TGTGCCAGCAGTTTGACAGGGCCTGGAGGGGAGCTGTTTTTT
CASSLTGPGGELFF
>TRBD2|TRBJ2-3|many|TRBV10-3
TGTGCCATCAGTGAACTAGCGGGAGGGAGCACAGATACGCAGTATTTT
CAISELAGGSTDTQYF
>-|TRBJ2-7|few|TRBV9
TGTGCCAGCAGCGGCGCCCAAGGGGATAGCTCCTACGAGCAGTACTTC
CASSGAQGDSSYEQYF
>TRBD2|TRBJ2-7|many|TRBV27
TGTGCCAGCAGTGCGGGACTAGCGGGAGCAACGTACGAGCAGTACTTC
CASSAGLAGATYEQYF
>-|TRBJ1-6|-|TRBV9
TGTGCCAGCAGCGTAACAGGAACGGATAATTCACCCCTCCACTTT
CASSVTGTDNSPLHF
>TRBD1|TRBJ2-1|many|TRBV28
TGTGCCAGCAACCAAGGGGGCCAGGGCTACAATGAGCAGTTCTTC
CASNQGGQGYNEQFF
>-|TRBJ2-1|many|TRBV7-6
TGTGCCAGCACCAACCGTGGGGGGAGCTCCTACAATGAGCAGTTCTTC
CASTNRGGSSYNEQFF
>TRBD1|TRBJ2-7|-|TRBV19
TGTGCCAGTAGTATGGGGACAGGGGACCTTAATGAGCAGTACTTC
CASSMGTGDLNEQYF
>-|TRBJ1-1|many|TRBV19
TGTGCCAGTACCGTTAGGGAGAACACTGAAGCTTTCTTT
CASTVRENTEAFF
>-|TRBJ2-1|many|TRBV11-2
TGTGCCAGCAGCTTAGGAGGATTCGGACTGAGCTCCTACAATGAGCAGTTCTTC
CASSLGGFGLSSYNEQFF
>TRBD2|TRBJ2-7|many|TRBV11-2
TGTGCCAGCAGCTTAGTGGGAGCGGGGCCCTACGAGCAGTACTTC
CASSLVGAGPYEQYF
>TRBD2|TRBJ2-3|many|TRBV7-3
TGTGCCAGCAGCTCAGCGCCTAGCGGGAGGGGATTTGGAGATACGCAGTATTTT
CASSSAPSGRGFGDTQYF
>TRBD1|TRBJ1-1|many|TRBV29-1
TGCAGCGTCCAAAAGAGGGACAGGGGGGACACTGAAGCTTTCTTT
CSVQKRDRGDTEAFF
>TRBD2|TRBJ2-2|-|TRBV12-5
TGTGCTAGTGGGTCCACTAGCGGGGGGAACACCGGGGAGCTGTTTTTT
CASGSTSGGNTGELFF
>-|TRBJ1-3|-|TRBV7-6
TGTGCCAGCAGCTTAGCCCAGGTGGCGAACGGAAACACCATATATTTT
CASSLAQVANGNTIYF
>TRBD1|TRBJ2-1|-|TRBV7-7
TGTGCTAGCAGCTTATATAGTGGACAGGGTCTCCATGAGCAGTTCTTC
CASSLYSGQGLHEQFF
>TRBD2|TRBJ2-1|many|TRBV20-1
TGCAGTGCTAGACCCATAACTAGCGGGAGAGATTACAATGAGCAGTTCTTC
CSARPITSGRDYNEQFF
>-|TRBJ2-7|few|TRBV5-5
TGTGCCAGCAGCTCCCGTCCGACGGACCGCTCCTACGAGCGGTACTTC
CASSSRPTDRSYERYF
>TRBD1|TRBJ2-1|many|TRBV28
TGTGCCAGCAGCGCCTCCTTTGACAGGGGCCCCTACAATGAGCAGTTCTTC
CASSASFDRGPYNEQFF
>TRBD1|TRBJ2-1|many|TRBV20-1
TGCAGTGCTCACTCGACAGGGTTTTGGCAGTTCTTC
CSAHSTGFWQFF
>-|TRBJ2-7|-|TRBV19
TGTGCCAGTAGCAAGGACGGAGGAGGCGAGCAGTACTTC
CASSKDGGGEQYF
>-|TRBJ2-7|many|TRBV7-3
TGTGCCAGCAGCTTCGTTTTACAGGGAATCAACGAGCAGTACTTC
CASSFVLQGINEQYF
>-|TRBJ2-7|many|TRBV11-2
TGTGCCAGCAGCTTATATTCCGGAGTGGGAGGCGACGAGCAGTACTTC
CASSLYSGVGGDEQYF
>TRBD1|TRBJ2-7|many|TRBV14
TGTGCCAGCAGCGCGACAGGGGTGTACGAGCAGTACTTC
CASSATGVYEQYF
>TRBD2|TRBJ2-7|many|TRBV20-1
TGCAGTGCTAGCCTAGCGGGGACCTACGAGCAGTACTTC
CSASLAGTYEQYF
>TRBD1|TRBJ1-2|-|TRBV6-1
TGTGCCAGCAGGAAAACAGGGGTTGACTATGGCTACACCTTC
CASRKTGVDYGYTF
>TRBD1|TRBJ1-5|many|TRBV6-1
TGTGCCAGCAGTCCTCAGGGGGCGGTTCAGCCCCAGCATTTT
CASSPQGAVQPQHF
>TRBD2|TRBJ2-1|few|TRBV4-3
TGCGCCAGCAGCCAAGATCTGGGACTAGCGTTAGGCAATGAGCAGTTCTTC
CASSQDLGLALGNEQFF
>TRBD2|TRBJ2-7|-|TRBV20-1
TGCAGTGCGAGGACTAGCGGGAAGGTCGAGCAGTACTTC
CSARTSGKVEQYF
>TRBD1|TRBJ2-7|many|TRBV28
TGTGCCAGCAGTTCAACAGGGGAGACACTCGAGCAGTACTTC
CASSSTGETLEQYF
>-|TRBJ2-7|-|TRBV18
TGTGCCAGCTCACCGCGTGCGACTATGGGCGAGCAGTACTTC
CASSPRATMGEQYF
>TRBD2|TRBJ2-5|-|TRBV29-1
TGCAGCGTTGAGTTGAGACTAGCGGCGGAGACCCAGTACTTC
CSVELRLAAETQYF
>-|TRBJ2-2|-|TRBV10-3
TGTGCCATCACCTCGACAGGTCAGAACACCGGGGAGCTGTTTTTT
CAITSTGQNTGELFF